These 28 T cell receptor beta chains were sequenced from one sample in a study of vaccination effects on CD4 cells after COVID-19. Expansion of antigen-specific CD4+ T cells with viral peptide pools was carried out by the ViraFEST assay before sequencing. Investigators separated out CD4+ T cells once 10 days of culture had passed. The table came from immunoSEQ multiplex PCR; TCRdb's copy has only in-frame clones and leaves some out. The table shows roughly 76,000 clones, with 70% to 75% occurring only once. For these TCRs, the target antigens are not known. Sequenced material: CD4+ T cells from PBMCs cultured with HCoV-229E spike peptides, taken before COVID-19 vaccination. All receptors derive from a human donor who received a COVID-19 vaccine.

Within the sample, this clone is medium-sized. The genes are TRBV2 and TRBJ2-3; D remains ambiguous. The CDR3 is 13 residues long. Per the germline V gene, CDR1 is SNHLY and CDR2 is FYNNEI. The V end was cut by 6 bases, the J end by 0 bases, with 7 bases between. CDR3 loop: CASSVTSTDTQYF. The CDR3 nucleotides read TGTGCCAGCAGCGTTACTAGCACAGATACGCAGTATTTT.

The chain recombines TRBV24-1 with TRBJ2-5, with D perhaps TRBD1 (6 bases). This CDR3 has 14 residues. V was clipped by 6 bases and J by 1 base, with 11 bases between them. CDR1 is KGHDR, CDR2 SFDVKD, per germline. The CDR3 spells CATSSAGAQETQYF. The CDR3 region has the DNA TGTGCCACCAGTTCGGCAGGGGCCCAAGAGACCCAGTACTTC.

In this sample, this clone turned up once. The chain has TRBV3-1 (or the pseudogene TRBV3-2) and TRBJ1-6; D is unresolved. The CDR3 runs to 14 residues. Trimming pared 1 base from V and 10 bases from J, leaving 11 bases between. From germline, CDR1 is LGHDT and CDR2 YNNKEL (reference sequence). CDR3 nucleotides: TGTGCCAGCAGCCAAGGTACTGGTGGGTCACCCCTCCACTTT. Protein product: CASSQGTGGSPLHF.

This chain joins TRBV5-1 and TRBJ2-3; 11 bases are a match to TRBD2. Germline lookup yields CDR1 SGHRS and CDR2 YFSETQ. This CDR3 is built from 17 residues. V lost 4 bases and J lost 0; bases outside the gene matches: 7. The CDR3 DNA sequence: TGCGCCAGCAGCCGAAAACCTAGCGGGGGGAGCACAGATACGCAGTATTTT. Its translation is CASSRKPSGGSTDTQYF.

This clone was detected only a few times. V is TRBV7-2 and J is TRBJ2-3; possible D gene TRBD2, 6 bases. There are 14 residues in the CDR3. The ends were cut back, 5 bases at V and 0 bases at J, with 9 bases in the middle. Germline V lookup: CDR1 SGHTA, CDR2 FQGNSA. The CDR3 bases are TGTGCCAGCAGCATCGGGACTAGCACAGATACGCAGTATTTT. This codes for CASSIGTSTDTQYF.

The chain has TRBV19 and TRBJ1-2; TRBD1 agrees at 10 bases. The CDR3 totals 15 residues. Germline CDR1 and CDR2: LNHDA and SQIVND (reference sequence). J was trimmed by 4 bases and V by 4 bases; bases with no gene match: 6. CDR3 region: CASSTPGQGGYGYTF. The CDR3 DNA reads TGTGCCAGTAGTACCCCAGGACAGGGGGGCTATGGCTACACCTTC.

The rearrangement links TRBV21-1 to TRBJ1-1; the table's D call TRBD1 went unverified against the DNA. TRBV21-1 is termed a pseudogene. The CDR3 is 12 residues long. In nucleotides, the CDR3 is TGTGCCAGCGGACACATGAACACTGAAGCTTTCTTT. Amino acid sequence: CASGHMNTEAFF.

This chain uses TRBV6-5 with TRBJ2-3; D gene unclear. The germline V gene has CDR1 MNHEY and CDR2 SVGAGI. The CDR3 sequence is 15 residues long. V was trimmed by 7 bases and J by 1 base, leaving 15 bases between them. The CDR3 DNA is TGTGCCAGCACTTCCTTCGGATTAGGCACAGATACGCAGTATTTT. This gives the protein CASTSFGLGTDTQYF.

This chain joins TRBV7-2 and TRBJ1-1, with D tentatively TRBD1 (6 bases). The germline V gene has CDR1 SGHTA and CDR2 FQGNSA. There are 14 residues in the CDR3. Trimming cost V 5 bases and J 1 base, with 11 bases left between them. The CDR3 reads CASSIQTGNTEAFF. Here the CDR3 DNA reads TGTGCCAGCAGCATACAGACAGGGAACACTGAAGCTTTCTTT.

The V gene is TRBV18, the J gene TRBJ2-1, with 10 bases that match TRBD2. After removal of 0 bases from V and 7 bases from J, the junction contained 9 bases not matched to a gene. Germline V lookup: CDR1 KGHSH, CDR2 LQKENI. The CDR3 is made up of 17 amino acids. CDR3 region: CASSPPGVVSGGNEQFF. The CDR3 bases are TGTGCCAGCTCACCACCCGGAGTTGTTAGCGGGGGGAATGAGCAGTTCTTC.

V usage is TRBV20-1 and J usage is TRBJ1-1, with D possibly matching TRBD1 (5 bases). This CDR3 spans 14 amino acids. Trimming removed 3 bases from V and 1 base from J, with 12 bases in between. Germline V gene lookup returns CDR1 DFQATT and CDR2 SNEGSKA (reference sequence). The CDR3 is CSASSVTGNTEAFF. CDR3 DNA: TGCAGTGCTAGTAGTGTTACAGGGAACACTGAAGCTTTCTTT.

This clone came up once. V usage is TRBV9 and J usage is TRBJ1-1; D not certain. Germline V gene sequence: CDR1 SGDLS, CDR2 YYNGEE. There are 13 residues in the CDR3. The V end lost 2 bases, the J end lost 2 bases, and 7 bases lay between the germline ends. CDR3 amino acids: CASSVLSNTEAFF. CDR3 DNA: TGTGCCAGCAGCGTTCTGAGTAACACTGAAGCTTTCTTT.

This chain connects TRBV6-6 to TRBJ2-5; D uncertain. V was trimmed by 0 bases and J by 4 bases, leaving 6 bases between them. The V gene's germline CDR1 is MNHNY and CDR2 SVGAGI (reference sequence). The CDR3 consists of 13 residues. DNA of the CDR3: TGTGCCAGCAGTTACTCGACTGCAGAGACCCAGTACTTC. Its protein is CASSYSTAETQYF.

The gene calls are TRBV7-2 and TRBJ2-2; D remains unclear. Germline assignment: CDR1 SGHTA and CDR2 FQGNSA. The CDR3 is made up of 15 amino acids. V lost 6 bases, J lost 0 bases, and 11 bases lay in between. DNA for the CDR3: TGTGCCAGCAGGGACCCGGGTACGAACACCGGGGAGCTGTTTTTT. Amino acids: CASRDPGTNTGELFF.

This chain connects TRBV9 to TRBJ1-1; 9 bases line up with TRBD1. Germline V gene data show CDR1 as SGDLS and CDR2 as YYNGEE. V shed 3 bases, J shed 11 bases, and the junction held 5 bases outside the gene matches. There are 12 residues in the CDR3. The CDR3 loop is CASSEQGARAFF. CDR3 in DNA: TGTGCCAGCAGCGAACAGGGGGCGAGGGCTTTCTTT.

This clone was seen only a few times. The chain is built from TRBV7-9 and TRBJ2-6, with TRBD1 as a possible D gene (5 bases). Germline V gene lookup returns CDR1 SEHNR and CDR2 FQNEAQ (reference sequence). Trimming shortened V by 4 bases and J by 0 bases, and 16 bases separated the two germline ends. The CDR3 length is 18 residues. The CDR3 DNA is TGTGCCAGCAGCTCCATTTTCCAGGGTACCTCTGGGGCCAACGTCCTGACTTTC. Protein: CASSSIFQGTSGANVLTF. Using reference TRBV7-9 and TRBJ2-6 for the parts outside the CDR3, the full variable domain is DTGVSQNPRHKITKRGQNVTFRCDPISEHNRLYWYRQTLGQGPEFLTYFQNEAQLEKSRLLSDRFSAERPKGSFSTLEIQRTEQGDSAMYLCASSSIFQGTSGANVLTFGAGSRLTVL.

The genes are TRBV2 and TRBJ2-5; no clear D gene. The germline gives CDR1 SNHLY, CDR2 FYNNEI. The CDR3 consists of 13 residues. Trimming removed 4 bases from V and 3 bases from J, with 9 bases in between. CDR3 sequence (DNA): TGTGCCAGCAGTGTACGTTACGAAGAGACCCAGTACTTC. It specifies CASSVRYEETQYF.

Here the CDR3 DNA reads TGTGCCAGCAGCGACACTGTGAACATTCAGTACTTC. Translating gives CASSDTVNIQYF. The chain joins TRBV28 to TRBJ2-4; no definite D call. Germline V CDR1 and CDR2: MDHEN, SYDVKM. The CDR3 is made up of 12 amino acids. Between the trimmed V and J ends, which lost 6 bases and 7 bases, there was a span of 10 bases.

V gene TRBV6-4 combines with J gene TRBJ1-1; D perhaps matches TRBD1 (6 bases). From germline, CDR1 is MRHNA and CDR2 SNTAGT. V was pared by 9 bases and J by 5 bases, with 13 bases between. This CDR3 spans 12 amino acids. CDR3 bases: TGTGCCAGTTATCACAGGGAGACTGAAGCTTTCTTT. Amino acid sequence: CASYHRETEAFF.

This clone was detected a few times. In DNA, the CDR3 is TGTGCCAGCAGCCAAGTAACGGTAGGGACGGCCTACACCTTC. Protein: CASSQVTVGTAYTF. The chain has TRBV3-1 (or the pseudogene TRBV3-2) and TRBJ1-2; D is possibly TRBD1 (5 bases). Germline V gene sequence: CDR1 LGHDT, CDR2 YNNKEL (reference sequence). Between the trimmed V and J ends, which lost 1 base and 10 bases, there was a span of 16 bases. The CDR3 runs 14 residues.

For the CDR3, the DNA is TGTGCCAGCAGCTTAAGTGGTTCGCGAGAGCAGTTCTTC. This gives the protein CASSLSGSREQFF. V usage is TRBV7-3 and J usage is TRBJ2-1; D is undetermined. Germline V gives CDR1 SGHTA, CDR2 FQGTGA. Trimming cost V 1 base and J 10 bases, with 11 bases left between them. The CDR3 has 13 amino acids. Looking up the rest from reference TRBV7-3 and TRBJ2-1 gives the full variable domain: GAGVSQTPSNKVTEKGKYVELRCDPISGHTALYWYRQSLGQGPEFLIYFQGTGAADDSGLPNDRFFAVRPEGSVSTLKIQRTERGDSAVYLCASSLSGSREQFFGPGTRLTVL.

This clone was detected only a few times. V usage is TRBV12-3 or TRBV12-4 and J usage is TRBJ2-3, with D perhaps given as TRBD1 or TRBD2 (5 bases each). The germline V and J ends were trimmed by 6 bases and 7 bases, with 14 bases remaining between them. The CDR3 consists of 13 residues. CDR3 nucleotide sequence: TGTGCCAGCAGACTATCGGGGCTTCATACGCAGTATTTT. Protein: CASRLSGLHTQYF.

The V call is TRBV2, the J call TRBJ2-4; possibly TRBD1 for D (6 bases). Germline V gene data show CDR1 as SNHLY and CDR2 as FYNNEI. V lost 4 bases to trimming and J lost 7 bases, with 14 bases between them. This CDR3 has 14 amino acids. CDR3 in amino acids: CASSGVGAGNIQYF. CDR3 DNA: TGTGCCAGCAGTGGTGTGGGGGCAGGGAACATTCAGTACTTC.

In DNA form, the CDR3 reads TGTGCCAGTCTAAACAACAGGGGAAGGGGGAACACTGAAGCTTTCTTT. Its protein is CASLNNRGRGNTEAFF. The gene calls are TRBV19 and TRBJ1-1; 7 bases line up with TRBD1. This CDR3 has 16 amino acids. Germline-derived CDR1 and CDR2 are LNHDA and SQIVND (reference sequence). The ends lost 8 bases at V and 1 base at J; junction bases unmatched: 13.

This chain connects TRBV7-2 to TRBJ1-1; unclear D gene. Germline values: CDR1 SGHTA, CDR2 FQGNSA. CDR3 length equals 14 residues. Trimming stripped 4 bases from V and 7 bases from J, with 16 bases between. The CDR3 spells CASSSQAWEGEAFF. CDR3 DNA: TGTGCCAGCAGCTCCCAGGCCTGGGAGGGTGAAGCTTTCTTT.

The chain carries TRBV24-1 and TRBJ2-1; D is unclear. V was trimmed by 3 bases and J by 4 bases, leaving 6 bases between them. The CDR3 has 13 amino acids. The germline gives CDR1 KGHDR, CDR2 SFDVKD. CDR3 sequence: CATSDAYYNEQFF. CDR3 sequence (DNA): TGTGCCACCAGTGATGCATATTACAATGAGCAGTTCTTC.

The V gene is TRBV28, the J gene TRBJ2-5; 10 nucleotides match TRBD1. V trimming: 7 bases; J trimming: 3 bases; junction bases outside the gene matches: 8. Per the germline V gene, CDR1 is MDHEN and CDR2 is SYDVKM. The CDR3 runs 15 residues. Written as DNA, the CDR3 is TGTGCCAGCACCTCCGGGGGGACAGGGGAAGAGACCCAGTACTTC. Protein product: CASTSGGTGEETQYF.

The rearrangement joins TRBV9 to TRBJ2-2; perhaps TRBD1 as D (6 bases). There are 15 residues in the CDR3. Germline V gives CDR1 SGDLS, CDR2 YYNGEE. V was cut by 4 bases and J by 4 bases, with 14 bases left in between. The CDR3 is CASSSFRGSTGELFF. CDR3 nucleotides: TGTGCCAGCAGCAGCTTCAGGGGTAGCACCGGGGAGCTGTTTTTT.